This passage covers 32 T cell receptor beta chains from one sample sequenced in a study of T-cell memory formation after mild COVID-19. A single record per CDR3 protein comes from TCRdb applying MiXCR to the 5' RACE reads. The top ten clones hold about 13% of a sample with 350,000 to 450,000 distinct CDR3 sequences, 25% to 30% of them seen once. Sequencing was done on a sample of PBMCs or a T cell subset sorted from them (not recorded which). The receptors stem from an adult woman who had mild COVID-19 (a few samples of this study predate the infection). Cell type and time point are not known.

This clonotype was found a few times. This chain uses TRBV6-6 with TRBJ1-6; D is unresolved. Trimming removed 6 bases from V and 0 bases from J, with 18 bases in between. The germline gives CDR1 MNHNY, CDR2 SVGAGI (reference sequence). The CDR3 extends over 18 amino acids. The CDR3 bases are TGTGCCAGCAGCTCGTTCCGACGGGGAAGCTCCTATAATTCACCCCTCCACTTT. Translation gives CASSSFRRGSSYNSPLHF.

The genes are TRBV20-1 and TRBJ2-7; tentatively, D is TRBD1 or TRBD2 (5 bases each). Germline CDR1 is DFQATT and CDR2 is SNEGSKA (reference sequence). The CDR3 is 15 residues long. V lost 2 bases and J 0 bases, leaving 14 bases between the germline ends. CDR3 sequence: CSARSRDGSSYEQYF. CDR3 sequence (DNA): TGCAGTGCTAGAAGTAGGGACGGTAGCTCCTACGAGCAGTACTTC.

The chain joins TRBV19 to TRBJ2-7; D uncertain. The germline V and J ends were trimmed by 4 bases and 0 bases, with 7 bases remaining between them. The germline V gene encodes CDR1 LNHDA and CDR2 SQIVND (reference sequence). The CDR3 extends over 13 amino acids. The CDR3 is CASSTTLSYEQYF. The CDR3 nucleotides read TGTGCCAGTAGTACCACCCTCTCCTACGAGCAGTACTTC.

The chain couples TRBV7-9 to TRBJ2-7, with D maybe TRBD2 (6 bases). CDR1 and CDR2 from the germline V gene are SEHNR and FQNEAQ (reference sequence). V lost 4 bases and J lost 0, with 25 bases in between. This CDR3 region has 19 residues. The CDR3 loop reads CASSSPRLGGVLSSYEQYF. CDR3 coding DNA: TGTGCCAGCAGCTCCCCCCGGCTGGGGGGAGTCTTAAGCTCCTACGAGCAGTACTTC.

The DNA for the CDR3 is TGCGCCAGCAGCCAAGTACAGGGGCCGCTCAATAGCAATCAGCCCCAGCATTTT. This codes for CASSQVQGPLNSNQPQHF. This sequence joins TRBV4-1 and TRBJ1-5; 7 bases align to TRBD1. The CDR3 length is 18 residues. Germline CDR1 reads MGHRA; CDR2 reads YSYEKL. Trimming cost V 1 base and J 0 bases; bases outside gene matches: 9.

This rearrangement joins TRBV10-3 to TRBJ1-1; D remains unclear. CDR1 is ENHRY and CDR2 is SYGVKD in the germline V gene. The CDR3 consists of 12 residues. V was trimmed by 6 bases and J by 2 bases, leaving 7 bases between them. The CDR3 protein is CAISSTNTEAFF. CDR3 in DNA: TGTGCCATCAGCTCGACCAACACTGAAGCTTTCTTT.

The chain links TRBV6-1 to TRBJ2-7; D is undetermined. Germline CDR1 and CDR2: MNHNS and SASEGT. Trimming cost V 0 bases and J 9 bases, with 12 bases left between them. The CDR3 covers 13 residues. The CDR3 loop reads CASSEARDLWQYF. The DNA for the CDR3 is TGTGCCAGCAGTGAAGCGCGCGACTTGTGGCAGTACTTC.

The sample holds a few counts of this clonotype. The chain employs TRBV20-1 and TRBJ1-2; the match to TRBD1 covers 7 bases. V dropped 6 bases and J dropped 7; count of bases not matched to a gene: 8. CDR3 length equals 12 residues. CDR1 DFQATT and CDR2 SNEGSKA come from the germline V gene (reference sequence). CDR3 protein: CSATQGMGGYTF. CDR3 in DNA: TGCAGTGCCACACAGGGGATGGGTGGCTACACCTTC.

The V and J genes are TRBV4-2 and TRBJ2-7, with no clear D. This CDR3 spans 14 amino acids. V lost 1 base and J lost 1, with 8 bases in between. The germline CDR1 and CDR2 sequences are LGHNA and YNFKEQ. The CDR3 nucleotides read TGTGCCAGCAGCCAAGGCCCTGGGTCCTACGAGCAGTACTTC. It is translated as CASSQGPGSYEQYF.

The table lists this clonotype with a few counts. J is TRBJ1-1 and V is TRBV29-1; TRBD1 matches at 12 bases. The junction had 12 bases not matched to a gene; V was cut back by 6 bases and J by 4 bases. This CDR3 has 16 amino acids. The V gene's germline CDR1 is SQVTM and CDR2 ANQGSEA. This CDR3 reads CSVATGTGGVGTEAFF. Here the CDR3 DNA reads TGCAGCGTCGCTACCGGGACAGGGGGCGTTGGCACTGAAGCTTTCTTT.

This chain joins TRBV15 and TRBJ2-7; perhaps TRBD1 as D (6 bases). CDR1 LNHNV and CDR2 YYDKDF come from the germline V gene (reference sequence). Trimming removed 0 bases at V and 4 bases at J, with 13 bases between. The CDR3 covers 15 residues. The CDR3, as DNA: TGTGCCACCAGCAGAGATCGGGGCAGGGGTTACGAGCAGTACTTC. This codes for CATSRDRGRGYEQYF. The full variable domain, in which reference TRBV15 and TRBJ2-7 provide the parts outside the CDR3, is DAMVIQNPRYQVTQFGKPVTLSCSQTLNHNVMYWYQQKSSQAPKLLFHYYDKDFNNEADTPDNFQSRRPNTSFCFLDIRSPGLGDTAMYLCATSRDRGRGYEQYFGPGTRLTVT.

V is TRBV5-5 and J is TRBJ1-4; the D is unclear. Trimming removed 3 bases from V and 0 bases from J, with 21 bases in between. From germline, CDR1 is SGHKS and CDR2 YYEKEE (reference sequence). The CDR3 is 19 amino acids. CDR3 region: CASSSVARSFRATNEKLFF. The CDR3 DNA is TGTGCCAGCAGCTCTGTTGCCCGGTCATTTAGGGCAACTAATGAAAAACTGTTTTTT.

The chain joins TRBV7-9 to TRBJ1-4, with 8 bases fitting TRBD1. V lost 3 bases to trimming and J lost 8 bases; unmatched junction nucleotides: 5. CDR3 length: 14 amino acids. The germline V gene has CDR1 SEHNR and CDR2 FQNEAQ (reference sequence). The CDR3 here is CASSLTGVREKLFF. As DNA, the CDR3 is TGTGCCAGCAGCTTGACAGGGGTGCGGGAAAAACTGTTTTTT. The full variable domain, with the rest looked up from reference TRBV7-9 and TRBJ1-4, is DTGVSQNPRHKITKRGQNVTFRCDPISEHNRLYWYRQTLGQGPEFLTYFQNEAQLEKSRLLSDRFSAERPKGSFSTLEIQRTEQGDSAMYLCASSLTGVREKLFFGSGTQLSVL.

The rearrangement uses TRBV4-3 and TRBJ1-4; tentatively, D is TRBD1 (6 bases). CDR1 and CDR2 from the germline V gene are LGHNA and YSLEER. Trimming removed 1 base from V and 8 bases from J, with 26 bases in between. The CDR3 has 19 amino acids. The CDR3 protein is CASSQGRAGAPTVREKLFF. CDR3 bases: TGCGCCAGCAGCCAAGGTCGGGCAGGGGCCCCAACAGTGCGGGAAAAACTGTTTTTT.

The gene calls are TRBV5-4 and TRBJ1-2, with 9 bases fitting TRBD1. The germline gives CDR1 SGHNT, CDR2 YYREEE (reference sequence). This CDR3 has 15 residues. Unmatched junction bases numbered 7, after V lost 4 bases and J lost 3 bases. The CDR3 nucleotides read TGTGCCAGCAGCCAGGACAGGGGAGGCTACTATGGCTACACCTTC. This encodes CASSQDRGGYYGYTF.

This clonotype was counted a few times. The gene calls are TRBV29-1 and TRBJ1-2, with TRBD1 matching over 8 bases. Germline trimming cut 3 bases from V and 8 bases from J; bases unmatched to any gene: 11. CDR1 is SQVTM and CDR2 is ANQGSEA in the germline V gene. The CDR3 contains 14 residues. The CDR3 bases are TGCAGCGTTGATAACAGGGGGGGTCAGGGCGGCTACACCTTC. This translates into CSVDNRGGQGGYTF.

This chain joins TRBV6-5 and TRBJ2-6, with D hard to call. Germline-derived CDR1 and CDR2 are MNHEY and SVGAGI. This CDR3 region has 15 residues. V lost 8 bases and J 2 bases, leaving 13 bases between the germline ends. CDR3 DNA: TGTGCCAGCCGAACAAGCAGTGCTGGGGCCAACGTCCTGACTTTC. Protein sequence: CASRTSSAGANVLTF.

There are a few counts of this clonotype. The chain is built from TRBV5-1 and TRBJ1-1; D unclear. CDR1 is SGHRS, CDR2 YFSETQ, per germline. Trimming cost V 2 bases and J 1 base, with 9 bases left between them. This CDR3 region has 14 residues. The CDR3 here is CASSFLIQNTEAFF. Written as DNA, the CDR3 is TGCGCCAGCAGCTTCCTGATCCAGAACACTGAAGCTTTCTTT.

The gene calls are TRBV10-3 and TRBJ2-7; 7 bases agree with TRBD1. The CDR3 runs to 13 residues. From germline, CDR1 is ENHRY and CDR2 SYGVKD. With V trimmed by 8 bases and J by 2 bases, 6 bases remained unmatched. CDR3 sequence: CAIFPGGTYEQYF. For the CDR3, the DNA is TGTGCCATCTTCCCAGGGGGTACCTACGAGCAGTACTTC.

The CDR3 sequence is CASSPLLEHEQFF. The CDR3 bases are TGCGCCAGCAGCCCCCTCCTAGAGCATGAGCAGTTCTTC. The J gene is TRBJ2-1, the V gene TRBV5-1; D not resolved. The CDR3 runs 13 residues. CDR1 and CDR2 from the germline V gene are SGHRS and YFSETQ. Trimming cost V 4 bases and J 8 bases, with 13 bases left between them.

The J gene is TRBJ1-1, the V gene TRBV4-1, with D perhaps matching TRBD1 (6 bases). Germline V lookup: CDR1 MGHRA, CDR2 YSYEKL. Trimming stripped 3 bases from V and 4 bases from J, with 9 bases between. The CDR3 extends over 13 amino acids. The CDR3 reads CASSQGASTEAFF. CDR3 nucleotides: TGCGCCAGCAGCCAGGGGGCAAGCACTGAAGCTTTCTTT.

Only a few counts were recorded for this clonotype. The rearrangement links TRBV3-1 to TRBJ2-7, with D uncertain. Trimming stripped 1 base from V and 0 bases from J, with 7 bases between. The germline V gene encodes CDR1 LGHDT and CDR2 YNNKEL (reference sequence). The CDR3 is 14 amino acids. The CDR3 region is CASSQAFSSYEQYF. In DNA, the CDR3 is TGTGCCAGCAGCCAAGCCTTCAGCTCCTACGAGCAGTACTTC.

The V gene is TRBV3-1, the J gene TRBJ1-4, with D perhaps TRBD1 (5 bases). Trimming left V 1 base short and J 4 bases short, with 13 bases between. The CDR3 has 16 amino acids. CDR1 and CDR2 (germline): LGHDT, YNNKEL (reference sequence). CDR3 loop: CASSQVLTAGNEKLFF. For the CDR3, the DNA is TGTGCCAGCAGCCAAGTTTTGACAGCGGGTAATGAAAAACTGTTTTTT. Drawing the rest from reference TRBV3-1 and TRBJ1-4, the complete variable domain is DTAVSQTPKYLVTQMGNDKSIKCEQNLGHDTMYWYKQDSKKFLKIMFSYNNKELIINETVPNRFSPKSPDKAHLNLHINSLELGDSAVYFCASSQVLTAGNEKLFFGSGTQLSVL.

There are a few counts of this clonotype. This rearrangement joins TRBV7-9 to TRBJ2-3; D perhaps matches TRBD2 (6 bases). Per the germline V gene, CDR1 is SEHNR and CDR2 is FQNEAQ (reference sequence). The V gene lost 3 bases and the J gene lost 1 base, with 23 bases spanning the gap. The CDR3 loop spans 19 amino acids. This CDR3 is CASSFEPSGTVGGTDTQYF. CDR3 coding DNA: TGTGCCAGCAGCTTCGAGCCCTCCGGGACTGTCGGGGGCACAGATACGCAGTATTTT.

The rearrangement links TRBV7-8 to TRBJ2-1; 7 bases align to TRBD2. CDR3 length: 16 amino acids. V trimming: 0 bases; J trimming: 4 bases; junction bases outside the gene matches: 6. Germline assignment: CDR1 SGHVS and CDR2 FQNEAQ. The CDR3, as DNA: TGTGCCAGCAGCTTAGCGGTTGCAGCGGGGTACAATGAGCAGTTCTTC. It specifies CASSLAVAAGYNEQFF. The whole variable domain, remainder taken from reference TRBV7-8 and TRBJ2-1, is GAGVSQSPRYKVAKRGQDVALRCDPISGHVSLFWYQQALGQGPEFLTYFQNEAQLDKSGLPSDRFFAERPEGSVSTLKIQRTQQEDSAVYLCASSLAVAAGYNEQFFGPGTRLTVL.

This clonotype was observed a few times. V usage is TRBV11-2 and J usage is TRBJ2-1, with no clear D. V lost 5 bases and J 4 bases, leaving 15 bases between the germline ends. This CDR3 is 15 amino acids long. Germline V gene data show CDR1 as SGHAT and CDR2 as FQNNGV. CDR3 loop: CASSPSWGLYNEQFF. The CDR3 coding sequence is TGTGCCAGCAGCCCCAGTTGGGGATTATACAATGAGCAGTTCTTC.

The chain has TRBV24-1 and TRBJ1-2; D gene uncertain. The CDR3 loop spans 11 amino acids. Germline V gene sequence: CDR1 KGHDR, CDR2 SFDVKD. The V end lost 4 bases, the J end lost 4 bases, and 3 bases lay between the germline ends. The DNA for the CDR3 is TGTGCCACCAGTGACAGCTATGGCTACACCTTC. Encoded protein: CATSDSYGYTF.

This chain links TRBV20-1 with TRBJ1-2, with D hard to call. The CDR3 contains 14 residues. Germline V gene sequence: CDR1 DFQATT, CDR2 SNEGSKA (reference sequence). V lost 0 bases and J 6 bases, leaving 14 bases between the germline ends. CDR3 bases: TGCAGTGCTAGAGATTGGGAGGGCTCGCATGGCTACACCTTC. This codes for CSARDWEGSHGYTF.

This chain uses TRBV3-1 with TRBJ2-1, with TRBD2 matching over 12 bases. CDR1 is LGHDT, CDR2 YNNKEL, per germline (reference sequence). The V segment lost 4 bases and the J segment 8 bases; nucleotides outside the gene matches: 3. The CDR3 totals 14 residues. For the CDR3, the DNA is TGTGCCAGCAGCCCGACTAGCGGGAGACATGAGCAGTTCTTC. Protein sequence: CASSPTSGRHEQFF.

The chain recombines TRBV5-1 with TRBJ2-1, with 11 bases lining up with TRBD2. The ends lost 2 bases at V and 8 bases at J; junction bases unmatched: 6. The CDR3 has 15 amino acids. Germline V CDR1 and CDR2: SGHRS, YFSETQ. CDR3 amino acids: CASSFQTSGNDEQFF. The DNA of the CDR3 is TGCGCCAGCAGCTTTCAGACTAGCGGGAACGATGAGCAGTTCTTC.

In this sample, this clonotype turned up a few times. The J gene is TRBJ2-3, the V gene TRBV4-1; 9 nucleotides match TRBD2. In germline, CDR1 is MGHRA, CDR2 YSYEKL. The ends lost 3 bases at V and 0 bases at J; junction bases unmatched: 13. This CDR3 has 19 residues. For the CDR3, the DNA is TGCGCCAGCAGCCATGACTTTGGGGCGGGGGGGACTAGCACAGATACGCAGTATTTT. Translated: CASSHDFGAGGTSTDTQYF.

CDR3 residues: CASSLVGSGGSGELFF. The CDR3 coding sequence is TGTGCCAGCAGCTTAGTAGGGAGCGGGGGCTCCGGGGAGCTGTTTTTT. The J gene is TRBJ2-2, the V gene TRBV7-2; 8 bases map to TRBD2. The J segment lost 6 bases and the V segment lost 1 base, leaving 7 bases of the junction unmatched. This CDR3 region has 16 residues. Germline V CDR1 and CDR2: SGHTA, FQGNSA.